This T cell receptor (beta chain) was captured in a study of blood T cell repertoires in COVID-19. Clones were read by immunoSEQ multiplex PCR, and TCRdb kept only the in-frame ones, dropping some. The table records roughly 410,000 clones, approximately 87% of them present only once. The CDR3 loop spans 14 amino acids. The V gene's germline CDR1 is SGHRS and CDR2 YFSETQ. V dropped 0 bases and J dropped 2 bases, with 8 bases sitting between them. The chain combines TRBV5-1 with TRBJ2-5; D unresolved. The sequenced material came from peripheral blood. The clonotype originates from a woman in her fifties or sixties with COVID-19, enrolled during active disease. CDR3 bases: TGCGCCAGCAGCTTGGAGTCAGGACAAGAGACCCAGTACTTC. Translating it yields CASSLESGQETQYF. The full variable domain, its missing parts supplied by reference TRBV5-1 and TRBJ2-5, is KAGVTQTPRYLIKTRGQQVTLSCSPISGHRSVSWYQQTPGQGLQFLFEYFSETQRNKGNFPGRFSGRQFSNSRSEMNVSTLELGDSALYLCASSLESGQETQYFGPGTRLLVL.